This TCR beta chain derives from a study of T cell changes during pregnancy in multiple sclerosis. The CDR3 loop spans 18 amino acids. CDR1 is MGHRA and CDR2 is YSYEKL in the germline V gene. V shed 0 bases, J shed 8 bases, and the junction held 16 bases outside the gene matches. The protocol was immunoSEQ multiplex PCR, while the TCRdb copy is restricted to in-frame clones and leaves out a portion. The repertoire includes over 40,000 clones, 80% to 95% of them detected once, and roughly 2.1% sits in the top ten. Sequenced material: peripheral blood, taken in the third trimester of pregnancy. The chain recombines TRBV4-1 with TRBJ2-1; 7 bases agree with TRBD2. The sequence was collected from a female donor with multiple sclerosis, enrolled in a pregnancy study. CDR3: CASSQDSIIAGGGYEQFF. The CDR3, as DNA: TGCGCCAGCAGCCAAGATTCAATTATAGCGGGCGGTGGATATGAGCAGTTCTTC.